A single TCR beta chain is shown here with its context. Its target is not known. V dropped 5 bases and J dropped 3 bases, with 16 bases sitting between them. CDR3 length: 14 amino acids. CDR1 and CDR2 from the germline V gene are DFQATT and SNEGSKA (reference sequence). The record originates from a study of vaccination and CD4 T cells after COVID-19. On the study more broadly: Six males and four females, two Hispanic, made up the convalescents. Median draw time for post-COVID samples was over 100 days post-diagnosis (range 35 to 161). Two doses of either BNT162b2 or mRNA-1273 vaccine went to participants. Overall study findings and caveats: Within the convalescent patients, a median around 90% of the SARS-CoV-2-reactive clones were ones that appeared only post-vaccination.

The assay that was used to sequence DNA from cultured CD4+ T cells was the Oncomine TCR Beta short-read assay. TCRdb ran MiXCR on the PCR reads and lists one entry per CDR3 protein. Found here are more than 10,000 distinct CDR3 sequences, 60% of them singletons; the top ten hold approximately 22%. The treatment is: 10-day PBMC culture with coronavirus spike peptide pools or control peptides (ViraFEST assay). The source is a human donor who had recovered from COVID-19. The sample was CD4+ T cells from blood, cultured in vitro. The chain employs TRBV20-1 and TRBJ1-2; weak D call: TRBD1 (6 bases). The CDR3 DNA sequence: TGCAGTGCTTTCTCGATCGACAGGTACTATGGCTACACCTTC. The encoded protein is CSAFSIDRYYGYTF.